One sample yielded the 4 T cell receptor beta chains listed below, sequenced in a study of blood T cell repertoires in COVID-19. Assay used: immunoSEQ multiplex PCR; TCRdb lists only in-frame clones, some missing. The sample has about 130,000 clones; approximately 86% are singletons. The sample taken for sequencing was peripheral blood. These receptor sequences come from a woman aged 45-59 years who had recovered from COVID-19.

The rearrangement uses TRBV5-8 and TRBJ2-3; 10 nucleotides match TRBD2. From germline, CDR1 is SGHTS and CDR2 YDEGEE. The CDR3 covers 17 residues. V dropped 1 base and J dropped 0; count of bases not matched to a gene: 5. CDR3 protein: CASSLNLGLASTDTQYF. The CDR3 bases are TGTGCCAGCAGCTTGAATTTGGGACTAGCGAGCACAGATACGCAGTATTTT.

CDR3 DNA sequence: TGTGCCAGTAGCGACAGGCGCAATCAGCCCCAGCATTTT. This translates into CASSDRRNQPQHF. The J gene is TRBJ1-5, the V gene TRBV19, with D maybe TRBD1 (6 bases). Per germline, CDR1 LNHDA and CDR2 SQIVND (reference sequence). Trimming took 6 bases from V and 2 from J, leaving 8 bases between them. The CDR3 extends over 13 amino acids.

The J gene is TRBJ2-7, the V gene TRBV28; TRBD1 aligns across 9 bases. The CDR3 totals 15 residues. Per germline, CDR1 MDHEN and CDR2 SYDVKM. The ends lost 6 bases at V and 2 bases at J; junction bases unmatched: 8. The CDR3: CASSTSDRGAYEQYF. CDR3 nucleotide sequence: TGTGCCAGCAGCACCTCGGACAGGGGAGCCTACGAGCAGTACTTC.

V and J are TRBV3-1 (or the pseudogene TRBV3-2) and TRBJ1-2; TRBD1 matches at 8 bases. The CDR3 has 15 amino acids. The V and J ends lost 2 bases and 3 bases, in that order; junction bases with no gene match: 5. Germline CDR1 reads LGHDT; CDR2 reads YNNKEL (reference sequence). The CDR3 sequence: CASSQWDRFDYGYTF. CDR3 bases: TGTGCCAGCAGCCAATGGGACAGGTTCGACTATGGCTACACCTTC.